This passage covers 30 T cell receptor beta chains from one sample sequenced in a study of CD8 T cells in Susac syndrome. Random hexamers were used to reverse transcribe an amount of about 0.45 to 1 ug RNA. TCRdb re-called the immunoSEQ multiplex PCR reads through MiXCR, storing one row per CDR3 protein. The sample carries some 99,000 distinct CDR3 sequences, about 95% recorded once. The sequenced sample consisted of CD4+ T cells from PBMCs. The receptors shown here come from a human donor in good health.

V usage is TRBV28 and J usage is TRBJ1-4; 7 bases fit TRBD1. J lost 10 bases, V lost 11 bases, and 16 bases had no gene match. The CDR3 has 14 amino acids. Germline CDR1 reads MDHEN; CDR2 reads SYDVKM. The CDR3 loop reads CAGQDSGTVGKLFF. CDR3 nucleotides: TGTGCCGGCCAAGATTCCGGGACAGTCGGAAAACTGTTTTTT.

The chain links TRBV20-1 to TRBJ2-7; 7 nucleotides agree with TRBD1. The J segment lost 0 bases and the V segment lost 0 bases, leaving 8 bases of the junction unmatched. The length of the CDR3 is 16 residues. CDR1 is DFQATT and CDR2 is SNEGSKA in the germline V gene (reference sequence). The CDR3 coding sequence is TGCAGTGCTAGAGATGACAACAGGGGACGCTCCTACGAGCAGTACTTC. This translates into CSARDDNRGRSYEQYF.

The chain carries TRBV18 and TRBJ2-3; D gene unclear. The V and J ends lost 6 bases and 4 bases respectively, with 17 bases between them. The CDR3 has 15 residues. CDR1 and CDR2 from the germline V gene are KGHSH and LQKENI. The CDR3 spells CASSLDIHGADTQYF. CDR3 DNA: TGTGCCAGCTCGCTCGACATTCATGGGGCAGATACGCAGTATTTT.

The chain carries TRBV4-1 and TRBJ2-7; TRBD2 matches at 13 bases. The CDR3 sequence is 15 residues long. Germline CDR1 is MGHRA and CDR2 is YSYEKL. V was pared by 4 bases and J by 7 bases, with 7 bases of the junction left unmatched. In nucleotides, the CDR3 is TGCGCCAGCAGCCTCGGACTAGCGGGAGCGAGTGAGCAGTACTTC. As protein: CASSLGLAGASEQYF.

This CDR3 reads CSASRTGRQETQYF. The DNA for the CDR3 is TGCAGTGCTAGTCGAACAGGACGACAAGAGACCCAGTACTTC. The chain couples TRBV20-1 to TRBJ2-5; perhaps TRBD1 as D (5 bases). Germline lookup yields CDR1 DFQATT and CDR2 SNEGSKA (reference sequence). The CDR3 sequence is 14 residues long. V gave up 3 bases and J gave up 2 bases, with 13 bases separating them.

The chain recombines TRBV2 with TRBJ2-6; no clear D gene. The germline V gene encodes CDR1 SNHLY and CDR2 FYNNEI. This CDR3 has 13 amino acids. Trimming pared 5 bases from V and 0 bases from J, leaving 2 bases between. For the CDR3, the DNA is TGTGCCAGCAGTATCTCTGGGGCCAACGTCCTGACTTTC. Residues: CASSISGANVLTF. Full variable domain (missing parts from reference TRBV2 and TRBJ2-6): EPEVTQTPSHQVTQMGQEVILRCVPISNHLYFYWYRQILGQKVEFLVSFYNNEISEKSEIFDDQFSVERPDGSNFTLKIRSTKLEDSAMYFCASSISGANVLTFGAGSRLTVL.

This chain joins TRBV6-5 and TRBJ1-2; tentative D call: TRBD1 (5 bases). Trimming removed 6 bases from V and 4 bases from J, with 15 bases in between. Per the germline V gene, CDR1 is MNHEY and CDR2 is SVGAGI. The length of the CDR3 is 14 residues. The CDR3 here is CASRRASRGYGYTF. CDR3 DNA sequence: TGTGCCAGCAGAAGGGCCTCAAGGGGCTATGGCTACACCTTC.

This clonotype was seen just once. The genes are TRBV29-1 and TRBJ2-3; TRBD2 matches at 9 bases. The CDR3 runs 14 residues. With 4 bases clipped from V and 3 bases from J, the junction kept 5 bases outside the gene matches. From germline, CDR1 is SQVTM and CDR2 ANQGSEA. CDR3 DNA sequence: TGCAGCGTTGCGAGACTAGCGGCAACAGATACGCAGTATTTT. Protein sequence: CSVARLAATDTQYF.

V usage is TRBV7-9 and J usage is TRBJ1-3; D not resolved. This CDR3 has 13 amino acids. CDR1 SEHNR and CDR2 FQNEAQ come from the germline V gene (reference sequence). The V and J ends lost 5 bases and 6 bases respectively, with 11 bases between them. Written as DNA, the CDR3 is TGTGCCAGCAGCGTACAGTCCTCAAACACCATATATTTT. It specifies CASSVQSSNTIYF.

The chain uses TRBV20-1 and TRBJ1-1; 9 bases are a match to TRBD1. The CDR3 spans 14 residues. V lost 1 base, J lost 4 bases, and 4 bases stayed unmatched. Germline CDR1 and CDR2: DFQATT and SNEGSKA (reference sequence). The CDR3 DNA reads TGCAGTGCTAGAGGGAGGACAGGGGCCACTGAAGCTTTCTTT. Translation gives CSARGRTGATEAFF.

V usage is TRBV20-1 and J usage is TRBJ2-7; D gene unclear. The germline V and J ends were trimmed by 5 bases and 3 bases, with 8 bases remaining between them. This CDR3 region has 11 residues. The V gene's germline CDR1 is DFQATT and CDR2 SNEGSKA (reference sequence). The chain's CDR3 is CSAVFLYEQYF. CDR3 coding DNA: TGCAGTGCTGTTTTCCTCTACGAGCAGTACTTC.

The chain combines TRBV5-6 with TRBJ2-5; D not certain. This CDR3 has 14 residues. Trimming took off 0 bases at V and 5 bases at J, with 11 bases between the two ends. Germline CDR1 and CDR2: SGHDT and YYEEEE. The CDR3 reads CASSLEVGLETQYF. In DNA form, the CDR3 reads TGTGCCAGCAGCTTGGAAGTGGGGTTGGAGACCCAGTACTTC.

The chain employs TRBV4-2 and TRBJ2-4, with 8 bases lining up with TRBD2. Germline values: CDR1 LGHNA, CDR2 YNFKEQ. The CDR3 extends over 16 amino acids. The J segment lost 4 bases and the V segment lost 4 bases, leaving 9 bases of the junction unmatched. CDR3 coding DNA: TGTGCCAGCAGCCTCCCTGGGGCTAGCGGGAAAAACATTCAGTACTTC. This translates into CASSLPGASGKNIQYF.

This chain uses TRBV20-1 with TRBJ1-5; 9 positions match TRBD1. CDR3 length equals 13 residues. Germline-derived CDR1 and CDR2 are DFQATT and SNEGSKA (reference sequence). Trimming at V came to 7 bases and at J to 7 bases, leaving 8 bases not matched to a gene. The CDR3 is CSVTGTGNQPQHF. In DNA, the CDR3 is TGCAGTGTTACCGGGACAGGGAACCAGCCCCAGCATTTT.

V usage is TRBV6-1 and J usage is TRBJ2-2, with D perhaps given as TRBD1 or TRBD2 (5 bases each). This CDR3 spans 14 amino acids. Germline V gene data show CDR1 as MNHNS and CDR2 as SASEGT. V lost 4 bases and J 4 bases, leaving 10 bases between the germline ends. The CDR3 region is CASSVGASTGELFF. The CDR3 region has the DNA TGTGCCAGCAGTGTCGGGGCTAGCACCGGGGAGCTGTTTTTT.

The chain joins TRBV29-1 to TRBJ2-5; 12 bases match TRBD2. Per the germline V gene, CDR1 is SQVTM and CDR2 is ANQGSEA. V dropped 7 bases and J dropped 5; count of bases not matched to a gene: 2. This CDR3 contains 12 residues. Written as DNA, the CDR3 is TGCAGCGCCGGGACTAGCGGGGAGACCCAGTACTTC. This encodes CSAGTSGETQYF. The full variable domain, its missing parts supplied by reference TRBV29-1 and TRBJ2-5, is SAVISQKPSRDICQRGTSLTIQCQVDSQVTMMFWYRQQPGQSLTLIATANQGSEATYESGFVIDKFPISRPNLTFSTLTVSNMSPEDSSIYLCSAGTSGETQYFGPGTRLLVL.

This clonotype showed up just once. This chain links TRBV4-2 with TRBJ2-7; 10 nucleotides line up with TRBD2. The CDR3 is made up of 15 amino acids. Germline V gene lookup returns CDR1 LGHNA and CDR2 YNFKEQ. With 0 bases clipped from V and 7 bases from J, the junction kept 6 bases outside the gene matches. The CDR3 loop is CASSQDSAGGREQYF. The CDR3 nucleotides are TGTGCCAGCAGCCAAGATTCAGCGGGAGGGAGGGAGCAGTACTTC.

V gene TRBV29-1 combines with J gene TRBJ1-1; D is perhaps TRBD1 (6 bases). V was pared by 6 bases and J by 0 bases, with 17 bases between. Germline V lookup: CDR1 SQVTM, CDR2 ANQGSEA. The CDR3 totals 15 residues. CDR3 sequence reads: CSVLSTGSLNTEAFF. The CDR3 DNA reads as TGCAGCGTCCTCAGTACAGGGAGCCTGAACACTGAAGCTTTCTTT. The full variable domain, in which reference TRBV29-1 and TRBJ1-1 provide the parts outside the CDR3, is SAVISQKPSRDICQRGTSLTIQCQVDSQVTMMFWYRQQPGQSLTLIATANQGSEATYESGFVIDKFPISRPNLTFSTLTVSNMSPEDSSIYLCSVLSTGSLNTEAFFGQGTRLTVV.

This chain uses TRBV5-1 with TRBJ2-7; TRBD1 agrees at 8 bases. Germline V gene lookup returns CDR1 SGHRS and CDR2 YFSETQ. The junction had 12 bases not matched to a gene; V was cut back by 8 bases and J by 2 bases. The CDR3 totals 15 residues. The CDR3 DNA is TGCGCCAGTACGGCTGAGACAGGGGTCACCTACGAGCAGTACTTC. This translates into CASTAETGVTYEQYF.

The CDR3 spells CASSLARLADQETQYF. The CDR3 nucleotides are TGCGCCAGCAGCTTGGCTCGGCTAGCGGACCAAGAGACCCAGTACTTC. This rearrangement joins TRBV5-1 to TRBJ2-5; 7 bases are shared with TRBD2. Germline-derived CDR1 and CDR2 are SGHRS and YFSETQ. Losses at the gene ends were 0 bases for V and 0 bases for J; bases not matched to a gene: 5. The length of the CDR3 is 16 residues.

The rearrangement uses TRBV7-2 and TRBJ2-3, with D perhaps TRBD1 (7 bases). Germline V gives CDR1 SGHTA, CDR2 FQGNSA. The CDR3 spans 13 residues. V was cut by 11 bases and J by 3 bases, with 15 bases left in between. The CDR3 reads CARGSGGTDTQYF. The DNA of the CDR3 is TGTGCCCGGGGGTCAGGGGGAACAGATACGCAGTATTTT.

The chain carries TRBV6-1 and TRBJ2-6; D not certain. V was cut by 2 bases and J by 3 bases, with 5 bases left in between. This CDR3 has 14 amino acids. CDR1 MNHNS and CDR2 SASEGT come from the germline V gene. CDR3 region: CASSEYLGANVLTF. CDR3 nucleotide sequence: TGTGCCAGCAGTGAATATCTTGGGGCCAACGTCCTGACTTTC.

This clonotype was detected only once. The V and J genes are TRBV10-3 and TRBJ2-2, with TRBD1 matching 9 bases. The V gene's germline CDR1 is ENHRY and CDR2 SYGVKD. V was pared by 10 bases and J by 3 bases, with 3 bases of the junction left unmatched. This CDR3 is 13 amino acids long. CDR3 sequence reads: CATGDRDTGELFF. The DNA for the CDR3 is TGTGCCACGGGGGACAGGGACACCGGGGAGCTGTTTTTT.

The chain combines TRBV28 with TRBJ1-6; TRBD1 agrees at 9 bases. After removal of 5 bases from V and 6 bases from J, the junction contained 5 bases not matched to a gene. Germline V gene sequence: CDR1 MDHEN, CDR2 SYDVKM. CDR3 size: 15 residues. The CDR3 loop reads CASSPQGAPNSPLHF. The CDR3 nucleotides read TGTGCCAGCAGTCCACAGGGGGCTCCTAATTCACCCCTCCACTTT.

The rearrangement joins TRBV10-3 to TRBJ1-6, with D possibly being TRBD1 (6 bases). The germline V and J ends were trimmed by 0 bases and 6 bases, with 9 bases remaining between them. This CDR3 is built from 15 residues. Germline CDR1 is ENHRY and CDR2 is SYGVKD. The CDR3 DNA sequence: TGTGCCATCAGTGAGTCGGACAGCAGTAATTCACCCCTCCACTTT. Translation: CAISESDSSNSPLHF.

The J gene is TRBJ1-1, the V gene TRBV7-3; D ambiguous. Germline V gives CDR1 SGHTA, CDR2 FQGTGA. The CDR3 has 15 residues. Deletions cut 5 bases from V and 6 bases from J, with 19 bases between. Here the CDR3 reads CASSPLPVDGAEAFF. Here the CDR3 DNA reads TGTGCCAGCAGCCCCTTACCCGTGGATGGGGCTGAAGCTTTCTTT.

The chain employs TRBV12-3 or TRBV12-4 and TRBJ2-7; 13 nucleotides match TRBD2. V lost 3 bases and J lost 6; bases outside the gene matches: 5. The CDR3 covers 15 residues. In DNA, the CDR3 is TGTGCCAGCAGTTTTGGACTAGCGGGGGAAGGCGAGCAGTACTTC. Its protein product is CASSFGLAGEGEQYF.

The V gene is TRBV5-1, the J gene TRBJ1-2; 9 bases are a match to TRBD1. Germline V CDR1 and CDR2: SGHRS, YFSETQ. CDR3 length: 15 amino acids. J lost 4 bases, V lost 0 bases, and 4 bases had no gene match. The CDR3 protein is CASSLAGQGFYGYTF. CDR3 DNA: TGCGCCAGCAGCTTGGCCGGACAGGGGTTCTATGGCTACACCTTC. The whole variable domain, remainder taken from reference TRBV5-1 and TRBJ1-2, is KAGVTQTPRYLIKTRGQQVTLSCSPISGHRSVSWYQQTPGQGLQFLFEYFSETQRNKGNFPGRFSGRQFSNSRSEMNVSTLELGDSALYLCASSLAGQGFYGYTFGSGTRLTVV.

The CDR3 DNA follows: TGTGCCAGCAGCCCTTGGGACTCCTATAATTCACCCCTCCACTTT. Encoded protein: CASSPWDSYNSPLHF. The chain employs TRBV3-1 and TRBJ1-6; D unclear. CDR3 length equals 15 residues. The germline V gene has CDR1 LGHDT and CDR2 YNNKEL (reference sequence). Trimming left V 4 bases short and J 0 bases short, with 7 bases between.

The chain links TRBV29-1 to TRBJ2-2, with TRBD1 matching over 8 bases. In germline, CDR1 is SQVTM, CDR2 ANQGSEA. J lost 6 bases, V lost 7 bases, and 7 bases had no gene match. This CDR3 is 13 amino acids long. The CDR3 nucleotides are TGCAGCGCAGGACAGGGTGGGGCCGGGGAGCTGTTTTTT. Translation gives CSAGQGGAGELFF.